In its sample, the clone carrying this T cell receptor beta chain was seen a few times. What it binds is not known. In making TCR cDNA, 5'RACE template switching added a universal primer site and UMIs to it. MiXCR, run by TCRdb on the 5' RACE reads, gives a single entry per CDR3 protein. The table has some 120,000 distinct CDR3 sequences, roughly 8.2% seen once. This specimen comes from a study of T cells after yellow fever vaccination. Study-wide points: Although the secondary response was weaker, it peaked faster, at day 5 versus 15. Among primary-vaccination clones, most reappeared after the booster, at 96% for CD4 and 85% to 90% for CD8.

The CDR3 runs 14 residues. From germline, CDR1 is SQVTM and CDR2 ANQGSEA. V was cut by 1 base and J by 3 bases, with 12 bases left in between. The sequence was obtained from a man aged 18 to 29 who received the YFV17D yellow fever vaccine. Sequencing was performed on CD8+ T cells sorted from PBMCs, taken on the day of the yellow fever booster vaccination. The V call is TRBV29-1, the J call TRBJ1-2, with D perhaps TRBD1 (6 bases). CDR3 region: CSVEAAGDYYGYTF. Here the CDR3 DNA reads TGCAGCGTTGAAGCGGCAGGGGATTACTATGGCTACACCTTC.